This TCR beta chain came from a study of a mutant IDH1 vaccine in newly diagnosed glioma. Whole-study context: Vaccines began 4-6 weeks after radiotherapy alone, or with temozolomide cycles. Previous care, which was radiotherapy, temozolomide, or both, most often involved both. The study's findings and limits: No link was apparently found between pseudoprogression and changes in top peripheral T cell clonotypes.

Some clones are missing from TCRdb's copy, which holds only in-frame ones; the method was immunoSEQ multiplex PCR. The table shows around 70,000 clones, with around nine tenths occurring only once. Time point: week 35, safety follow-up. Every single dose of the vaccine, 300 ug of mutant IDH1 20-mer peptide, came with topical imiquimod. Germline CDR1 reads MNHNS; CDR2 reads SASEGT. This CDR3 region has 11 residues. Between the trimmed V and J ends, which lost 7 bases and 5 bases, there was a span of 6 bases. Details on this clone: What it recognizes is unknown.

The chain joins TRBV6-1 to TRBJ2-1, with D maybe TRBD1 (5 bases). The sample in question was PBMCs, obtained from a glioma patient whose treatment included an IDH1 peptide vaccine. The TCR was taken from a man aged 25 to 40 with glioma. CDR3 sequence: CASTRDNEQFF. The DNA for the CDR3 is TGTGCCAGCACCAGGGACAATGAGCAGTTCTTC.